This paragraph covers one T cell receptor (beta chain) sequence. Germline V CDR1 and CDR2: SGDLS, YYNGEE. V dropped 0 bases and J dropped 6 bases, with 13 bases sitting between them. The CDR3 is 15 amino acids. Authors' analysis steps: From reference gene primer amplification, estimates of nucleated cell counts were derived. Sequencing was performed with immunoSEQ multiplex PCR; in TCRdb, only in-frame clones are kept and a portion is missing. V and J calls plus clone size are reproduced from that table; the DNA served to infer D and trimming. Of 150,000 to 200,000 clones detected, just over 85% appear once; the ten largest clones hold under 9.5%. The data are from a study of blood T cell repertoires in COVID-19. Study at large: PBMCs, B-cell-depleted T cells, or T cells provided the cDNA or gDNA that made up the material.

The clonotype was recovered from a man between 45 and 60 years old with active or convalescent COVID-19. Sequenced: peripheral blood. This chain links TRBV9 with TRBJ1-5, with D possibly TRBD1 on 5 matching bases. Here the CDR3 reads CASSVGWQGTQPQHF. Here the CDR3 DNA reads TGTGCCAGCAGCGTAGGGTGGCAGGGCACTCAGCCCCAGCATTTT.